This entry features one T cell receptor beta chain sequence. Original processing notes: Reference gene primer amplification gave nucleated cell count estimates. The method was immunoSEQ multiplex PCR; TCRdb's version includes in-frame clones alone and lacks a portion of them. The DNA gave D and trimming, while V, J and clone size come from that table. This table has about 70,000 clones, approximately 86% appearing once. These data are taken from a study of blood T cell repertoires in COVID-19. Study overall: Specimens from acute and convalescent COVID-19 originated in the United States, Italy and Spain. PBMCs, B-cell-depleted T cells, or T cells provided the cDNA or gDNA that made up the material.

Trimming cost V 3 bases and J 4 bases, with 16 bases left between them. The CDR3 totals 16 residues. CDR1 and CDR2 from the germline V gene are SNHLY and FYNNEI. The rearrangement uses TRBV2 and TRBJ1-3; possibly TRBD1 for D (6 bases). This sequence was found in a human donor in a cohort sampled during active COVID-19. The sequencing input was peripheral blood. CDR3 residues: CASSDPGQLSGNTIYF. CDR3 DNA sequence: TGTGCCAGCAGTGACCCGGGACAATTGAGCGGAAACACCATATATTTT.